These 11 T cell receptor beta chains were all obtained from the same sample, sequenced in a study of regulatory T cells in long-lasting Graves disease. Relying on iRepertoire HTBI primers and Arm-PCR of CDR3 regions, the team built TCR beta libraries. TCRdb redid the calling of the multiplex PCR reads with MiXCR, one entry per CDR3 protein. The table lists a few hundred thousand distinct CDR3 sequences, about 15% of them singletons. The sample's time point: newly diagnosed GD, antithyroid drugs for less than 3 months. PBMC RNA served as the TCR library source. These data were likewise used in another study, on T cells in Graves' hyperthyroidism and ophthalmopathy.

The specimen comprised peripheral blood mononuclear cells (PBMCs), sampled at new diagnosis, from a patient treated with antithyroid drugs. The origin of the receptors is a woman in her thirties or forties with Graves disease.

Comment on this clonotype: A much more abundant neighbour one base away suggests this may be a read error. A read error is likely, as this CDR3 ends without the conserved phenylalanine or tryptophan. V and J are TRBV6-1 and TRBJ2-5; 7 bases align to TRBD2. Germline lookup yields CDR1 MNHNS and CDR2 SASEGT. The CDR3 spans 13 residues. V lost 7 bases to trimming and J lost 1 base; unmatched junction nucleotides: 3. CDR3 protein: CASTPGGQETQYS. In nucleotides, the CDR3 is TGTGCCAGCACCCCGGGGGGCCAAGAGACCCAGTACTCC.

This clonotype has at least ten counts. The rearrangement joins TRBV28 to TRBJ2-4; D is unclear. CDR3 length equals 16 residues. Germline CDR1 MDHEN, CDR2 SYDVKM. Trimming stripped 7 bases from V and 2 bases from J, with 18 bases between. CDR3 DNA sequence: TGTGCCAGCACCAGAAGGGATTTCAGGACCAAAAACATTCAGTACTTC. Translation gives CASTRRDFRTKNIQYF.

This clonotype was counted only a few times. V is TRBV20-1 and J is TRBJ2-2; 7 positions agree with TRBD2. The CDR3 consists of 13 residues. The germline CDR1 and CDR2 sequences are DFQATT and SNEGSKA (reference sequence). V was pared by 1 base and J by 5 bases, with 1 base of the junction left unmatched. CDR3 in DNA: TGCAGTGCTAGAGCGGGGGGAACCGGGGAGCTGTTTTTT. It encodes CSARAGGTGELFF.

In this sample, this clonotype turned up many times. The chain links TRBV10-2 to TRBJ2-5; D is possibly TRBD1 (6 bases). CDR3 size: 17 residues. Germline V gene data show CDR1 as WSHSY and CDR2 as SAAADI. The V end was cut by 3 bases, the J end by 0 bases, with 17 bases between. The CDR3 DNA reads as TGCGCCAGCAGTGACTACCCGGGGACAAGGTACCAAGAGACCCAGTACTTC. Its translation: CASSDYPGTRYQETQYF.

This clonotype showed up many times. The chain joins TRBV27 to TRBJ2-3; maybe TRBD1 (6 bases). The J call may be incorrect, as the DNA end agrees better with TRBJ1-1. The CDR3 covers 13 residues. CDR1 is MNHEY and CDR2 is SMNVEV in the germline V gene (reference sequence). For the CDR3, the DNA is TGTGCCAGCAGTTTTGGGGGCGCGGGTGAAGCTTTCTTT. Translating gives CASSFGGAGEAFF.

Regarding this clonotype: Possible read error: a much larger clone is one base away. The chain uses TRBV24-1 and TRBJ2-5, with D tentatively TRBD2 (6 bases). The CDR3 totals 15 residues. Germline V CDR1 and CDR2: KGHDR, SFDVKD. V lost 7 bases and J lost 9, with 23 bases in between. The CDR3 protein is CATSAGLGEWEAQYF. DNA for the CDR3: TGTGCCACCAGCGCCGGACTTGGGGAATGGGAGGCCCAGTACTTC.

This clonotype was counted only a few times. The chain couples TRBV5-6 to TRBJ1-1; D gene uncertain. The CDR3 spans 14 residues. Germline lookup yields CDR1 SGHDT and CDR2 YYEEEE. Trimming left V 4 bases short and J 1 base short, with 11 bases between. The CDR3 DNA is TGTGCCAGCAGCGAAGTAAGTGCGAACACTGAAGCTTTCTTT. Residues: CASSEVSANTEAFF.

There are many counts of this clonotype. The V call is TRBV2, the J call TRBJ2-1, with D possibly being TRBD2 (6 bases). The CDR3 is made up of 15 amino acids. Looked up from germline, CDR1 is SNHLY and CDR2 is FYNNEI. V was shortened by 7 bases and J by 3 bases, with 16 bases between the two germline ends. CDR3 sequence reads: CASIRQAGGYNEQFF. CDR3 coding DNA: TGTGCCAGCATTCGGCAAGCGGGTGGCTACAATGAGCAGTTCTTC.

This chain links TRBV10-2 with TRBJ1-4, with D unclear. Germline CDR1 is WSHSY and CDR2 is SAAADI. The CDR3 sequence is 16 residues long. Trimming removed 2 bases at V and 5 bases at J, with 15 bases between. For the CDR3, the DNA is TGCGCCAGCAGTGAGATTTACCCCGGCGGGAATGAAAAACTGTTTTTT. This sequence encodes CASSEIYPGGNEKLFF.

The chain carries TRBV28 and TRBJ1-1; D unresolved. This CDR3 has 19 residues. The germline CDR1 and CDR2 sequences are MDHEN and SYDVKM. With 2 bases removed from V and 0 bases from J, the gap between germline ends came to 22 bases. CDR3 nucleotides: TGTGCCAGCAGTTTAGAAAACAGCTATTCGGTTCATCTGAACACTGAAGCTTTCTTT. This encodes CASSLENSYSVHLNTEAFF.

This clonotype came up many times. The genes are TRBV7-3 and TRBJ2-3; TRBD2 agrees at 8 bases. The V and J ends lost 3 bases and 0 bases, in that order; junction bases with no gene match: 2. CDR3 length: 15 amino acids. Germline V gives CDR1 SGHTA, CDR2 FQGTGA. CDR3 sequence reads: CASSFGGGSTDTQYF. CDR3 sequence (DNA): TGTGCCAGCAGCTTCGGGGGGGGCAGCACAGATACGCAGTATTTT.